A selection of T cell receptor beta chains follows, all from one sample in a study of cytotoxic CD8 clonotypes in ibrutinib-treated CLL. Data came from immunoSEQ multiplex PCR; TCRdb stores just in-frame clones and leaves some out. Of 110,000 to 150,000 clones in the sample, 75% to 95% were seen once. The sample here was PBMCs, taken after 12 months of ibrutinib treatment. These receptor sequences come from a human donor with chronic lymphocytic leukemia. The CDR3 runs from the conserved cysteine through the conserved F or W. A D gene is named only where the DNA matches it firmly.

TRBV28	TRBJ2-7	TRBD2	CASSSGLAGVYEQYF
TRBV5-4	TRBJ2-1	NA	CASSLEVDPSYNEQFF
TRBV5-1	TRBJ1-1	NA	CASSLWAGDTEAFF
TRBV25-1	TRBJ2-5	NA	CASSEGSRTQETQYF
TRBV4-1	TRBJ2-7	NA	CASSPGGHDEQYF
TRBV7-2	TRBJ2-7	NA	CASSLALALTYEQYF
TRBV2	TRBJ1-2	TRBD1	CASRTTGAGYTF
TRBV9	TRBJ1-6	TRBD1	CASSLGQGNSPLHF
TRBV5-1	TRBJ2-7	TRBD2	CASSGTTLVEQYF
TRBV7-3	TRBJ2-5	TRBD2	CASSALAGGEGTQYF
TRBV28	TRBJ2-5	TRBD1	CASSPQGLEETQYF
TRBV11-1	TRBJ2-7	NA	CASSLSVSSYEQYF
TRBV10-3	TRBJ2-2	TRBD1	CAISEVGQGNTGELFF
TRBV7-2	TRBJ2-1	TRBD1	CASSPGTGAGYNEQFF
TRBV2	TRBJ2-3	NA	CASRGPGLSTDTQYF
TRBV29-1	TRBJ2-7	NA	CSVFRPPVDEQYF
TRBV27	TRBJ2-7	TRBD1	CASSLGTGVLYEQYF
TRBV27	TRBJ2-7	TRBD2	CASSRRLAGVVEQYF
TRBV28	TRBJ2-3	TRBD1	CASSLTMTGWSTDTQYF
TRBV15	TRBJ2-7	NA	CATSRDRETYEQYF
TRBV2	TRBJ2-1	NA	CASIASQAYNEQFF
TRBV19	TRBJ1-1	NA	CASTPMGPGEAFF
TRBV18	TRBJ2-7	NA	CASSPDGSSYEQYF
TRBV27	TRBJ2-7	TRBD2	CASSSSGLAGGRSPYEQYF
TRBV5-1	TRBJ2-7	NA	CASSGTYEQYF
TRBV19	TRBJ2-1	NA	CASSIVGSTIYNEQFF
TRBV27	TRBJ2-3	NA	CASSKRQTPDTQYF
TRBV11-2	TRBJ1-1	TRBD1	CASSSDRLLRAFF
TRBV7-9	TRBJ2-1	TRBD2	CASRPLAGEVTDEQFF
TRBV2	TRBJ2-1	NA	CASSELSSYNEQFF
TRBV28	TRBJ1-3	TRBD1	CASSLGQGQGAYNTIYF
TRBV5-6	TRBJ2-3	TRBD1	CASSLEDRGLGTQYF
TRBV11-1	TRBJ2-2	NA	CASTRGGGYTGELFF
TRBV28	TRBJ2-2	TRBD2	CASSPRVLAGNTGELFF
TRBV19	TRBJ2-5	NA	CARALWGPRGTQYF
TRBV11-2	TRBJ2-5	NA	CASSLVIRVGETQYF
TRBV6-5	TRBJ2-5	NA	CASSYSSANSETQYF
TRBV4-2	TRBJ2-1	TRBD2	CASSPPPSGRTNEQFF
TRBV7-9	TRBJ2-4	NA	CASSFFKNIQYF
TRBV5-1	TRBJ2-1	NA	CASSAQISGNEQFF